These T cell receptor beta chains were read from a single sample in a study of human T cells and chemical hapten exposure. TCRdb passed the RACE reads through MiXCR, listing each CDR3 protein once. The sample yields about 190,000 distinct CDR3 sequences, 20% to 25% seen once. Material: whole blood, obtained in connection with sensitization to the hapten diphenylcyclopropenone (DPC). These receptors originate from a woman aged 40-49 years with alopecia areata. Some clones in this sample may be carry-over from other donors' samples. Both conserved end residues are part of each CDR3. Each record gives: V gene, J gene, D gene, clone size, CDR3 DNA, CDR3 protein. D genes are given only for firm matches. Expanded clones are given a class, and other clones once, few, many or no size at all.

>TRBV25-1|TRBJ2-3|.|.
TGTGCCAGCAATGTCTCCTCGACAGGAGATACGCAGTATTTT
CASNVSSTGDTQYF
>TRBV21-1|TRBJ1-2|.|.
TGTGCCAGCAGCAAGAAGAAGGTATATGGCTATGGCTACACCTTC
CASSKKKVYGYGYTF
>TRBV29-1|TRBJ2-7|TRBD1|few
TGCAGCGTTGGTGGGGGACAGGGCTACGAGCAGTACTTC
CSVGGGQGYEQYF
>TRBV6-6|TRBJ1-1|.|.
TGTGCCAGCAGTTACAATGGGGTGAGGGAGGGTGAAGCTTTCTTT
CASSYNGVREGEAFF
>TRBV10-3|TRBJ1-1|.|.
TGTGCCATCAGGGCCCCATTACCAGAGGGCACTGAAGCTTTCTTT
CAIRAPLPEGTEAFF
>TRBV6-6|TRBJ2-2|TRBD1|few
TGTGCCAGCAGATTACCCCGGACAGGGGGCGCCGACACCGGGGAGCTGTTTTTT
CASRLPRTGGADTGELFF
>TRBV4-2|TRBJ1-2|.|.
TGTGCCAGCAGCCAAGATAGCGGGGGGGGCTATGGCTACACCTTC
CASSQDSGGGYGYTF
>TRBV20-1|TRBJ1-1|TRBD1|many
TGCAGTGCTTTCCAAGGGGGCGGGAACACTGAAGCTTTCTTT
CSAFQGGGNTEAFF
>TRBV28|TRBJ2-5|.|.
TGTGCCAGCAGTTTAAATTGGCGAGAGACCCAGTACTTC
CASSLNWRETQYF
>TRBV20-1|TRBJ1-5|.|few
TGCAGTGCTAGAGAGGGGACCGGCCTGGCGCCCCAGCATTTT
CSAREGTGLAPQHF
>TRBV9|TRBJ2-1|.|.
TGTGCCAGCAGCGCCCTCCCGGAGGGGGGGGAGGGGCTTGAGCAGTTCTTC
CASSALPEGGEGLEQFF
>TRBV7-8|TRBJ1-1|.|.
TGTGCCAGCAGCCTAGGGAGGGGCCTTATGGGGTGGACTGAAGCTTTCTTT
CASSLGRGLMGWTEAFF
>TRBV4-3|TRBJ2-1|TRBD2|.
TGCGCCAGCAGCCAAGGAGCTAGCGGGGGAACCAATGAGCAGTTCTTC
CASSQGASGGTNEQFF
>TRBV18|TRBJ2-7|TRBD1|many
TGTGCCAGCAGTCCCGGGACAGGGCCCTACGAGCAGTACTTC
CASSPGTGPYEQYF
>TRBV9|TRBJ2-1|TRBD2|few
TGTGCCAGCAGCCAAGCGGGGGTCTACAATGAGCAGTTCTTC
CASSQAGVYNEQFF
>TRBV28|TRBJ2-7|TRBD2|.
TGTGCCAGCTTCCCTCGACTAGCGGGAGTCTACTACGAGCAGTACTTC
CASFPRLAGVYYEQYF
>TRBV27|TRBJ2-5|TRBD2|.
TGTGCCAGCAGTTTCTACCTAGCGGGGCAAGAGACCCAGTACTTC
CASSFYLAGQETQYF
>TRBV29-1|TRBJ2-3|.|.
TGCAGCGTTGAATCAGGCGCGCCAGATACGCAGTATTTT
CSVESGAPDTQYF
>TRBV20-1|TRBJ1-2|.|once
TGCAGTGCTAGAGGGGGATGGGGGGCGCTCGGCTACACCTTC
CSARGGWGALGYTF
>TRBV4-2|TRBJ2-5|.|many
TGTGCCAGCAGCCAAGATGTAGCAGACGAGACCCAGTACTTC
CASSQDVADETQYF
>TRBV7-2|TRBJ2-3|TRBD2|many
TGTGCCAGCAGCTTCCGTGGCGGGAGGGCGTCGGATACGCAGTATTTT
CASSFRGGRASDTQYF
>TRBV24-1|TRBJ2-3|.|.
TGTGCCACCAGTGATGACCGGACCAGTCACGATACGCAGTATTTT
CATSDDRTSHDTQYF
>TRBV20-1|TRBJ1-3|.|.
TGCAGTGCCTCCTCCGGAAACACCATATATTTT
CSASSGNTIYF
>TRBV7-9|TRBJ2-7|TRBD2|few
TGTGCCAGCAGTCCGACTAGCGAGAGTAACTACGAGCAGTACTTC
CASSPTSESNYEQYF
>TRBV29-1|TRBJ1-1|.|.
TGCAGCGTTGTCGCTAGCGGGAACACTGAAGCTTTCTTT
CSVVASGNTEAFF
>TRBV5-1|TRBJ2-3|TRBD2|.
TGCGCCAGCAGCCCCCTGACTAGCGATAGCACAGATACGCAGTATTTT
CASSPLTSDSTDTQYF
>TRBV5-4|TRBJ2-7|.|few
TGTGCCAGCAGCCCAAATCAAGGCGTACCCTACGAGCAGTACTTC
CASSPNQGVPYEQYF
>TRBV29-1|TRBJ2-3|.|.
TGCAGCGTTATCCGGGACGGCCGCACAGATACGCAGTATTTT
CSVIRDGRTDTQYF
>TRBV10-3|TRBJ1-4|TRBD1|.
TGTGCCATCAGCTCCGGGACAGGGTATGAAAAACTGTTTTTT
CAISSGTGYEKLFF
>TRBV20-1|TRBJ2-7|.|few
TGCAGTGCCCGGCTTCTCAGTCCCTTACTAGGGGAGCAGTACTTC
CSARLLSPLLGEQYF
>TRBV12-3/TRBV12-4|TRBJ1-1|.|few
TGTGCCAGCAGGGTTGCCAGGGCCACTGAAGCTTTCTTT
CASRVARATEAFF
>TRBV5-1|TRBJ2-1|TRBD2|.
TGCGCCAGCAGTTTGACTAGCGGGAGCGCCTACAATGAGCAGTTCTTC
CASSLTSGSAYNEQFF
>TRBV7-6|TRBJ2-3|.|many
TGTGCCAGCAGCTTGGAGCAGGGGTACACAGATACGCAGTATTTT
CASSLEQGYTDTQYF
>TRBV7-3|TRBJ2-2|.|.
TGTGCCAGCAGCTTAAACAAGGAGGGGGCGAACACCGGGGAGCTGTTTTTT
CASSLNKEGANTGELFF
>TRBV20-1|TRBJ1-6|.|.
TGCAGTGCTAGAGATCGGACTTCACCCCTCCACTTT
CSARDRTSPLHF
>TRBV12-3/TRBV12-4|TRBJ2-7|.|few
TGTGCCAGCAGTTTTGAACTTCAGACCTCCTACGAGCAGTACTTC
CASSFELQTSYEQYF